Each of the 26 T cell receptor beta chains below was sequenced from the same sample in a study of blood T cells in healthy people across ages. A second PCR, run for about 7 to 11 cycles, used a sample-barcoded 5' primer plus a J-beta primer mix. From the 5' RACE reads, TCRdb called clonotypes with MiXCR, one entry per CDR3 protein. Of around 1,500,000 distinct CDR3 sequences listed, under 30% are singletons. The sequencing sample was made of blood. Source of these receptors: a woman aged 25 to 45 in good health.

This clonotype was seen more than once but under ten times. This chain joins TRBV5-1 and TRBJ1-2, with D hard to call. The germline V gene has CDR1 SGHRS and CDR2 YFSETQ. Trimming removed 0 bases from V and 9 bases from J, with 18 bases in between. The CDR3 is made up of 15 amino acids. The DNA of the CDR3 is TGCGCCAGCAGCTTGGATGGCAGGCCGGGTAAAAGCTACACCTTC. It codes for CASSLDGRPGKSYTF.

The table lists this clonotype with a few counts. The chain employs TRBV12-3 or TRBV12-4 and TRBJ1-2, with D possibly TRBD1 on 5 matching bases. This CDR3 is 14 amino acids long. V lost 5 bases, J lost 4 bases, and 14 bases lay in between. CDR3 DNA sequence: TGTGCCAGCAGTCCAGGGTTTCCGACCTATGGCTACACCTTC. It translates to CASSPGFPTYGYTF.

A single count supports this clonotype. The germline gene is not matched at one end of the junction; a read error may be the cause. V is TRBV9 and J is TRBJ2-5, with 7 nucleotides matching TRBD1. The germline gives CDR1 SGDLS, CDR2 YYNGEE. The CDR3 is 16 amino acids. The CDR3 region has the DNA TGTACCAGCAGCGTAGAAGGGGGCGCATTACGGGAGACCCAGTACTTC. It codes for CTSSVEGGALRETQYF. The full variable domain, its missing parts supplied by reference TRBV9 and TRBJ2-5, is DSGVTQTPKHLITATGQRVTLRCSPRSGDLSVYWYQQSLDQGLQFLIQYYNGEERAKGNILERFSAQQFPDLHSELNLSSLELGDSALYFCTSSVEGGALRETQYFGPGTRLLVL.

The V call is TRBV7-9, the J call TRBJ1-2; possible D gene TRBD1, 5 bases. Trimming pared 3 bases from V and 8 bases from J, leaving 16 bases between. CDR1 is SEHNR, CDR2 FQNEAQ, per germline (reference sequence). CDR3 size: 14 residues. Here the CDR3 DNA reads TGTGCCAGCAGCTTCCGGGACGATTACTTAGGCTACACCTTC. It encodes CASSFRDDYLGYTF.

Here the CDR3 reads CASSPPGTHEKLFF. Here the CDR3 DNA reads TGTGCCAGCAGCCCGCCGGGAACCCATGAAAAACTGTTTTTT. This sequence joins TRBV7-2 and TRBJ1-4; D uncertain. The ends were cut back, 5 bases at V and 6 bases at J, with 13 bases in the middle. CDR3 length equals 14 residues. In germline, CDR1 is SGHTA, CDR2 FQGNSA.

This clonotype showed up just a few times. V gene TRBV12-3 or TRBV12-4 combines with J gene TRBJ2-7; 11 positions match TRBD1. The CDR3 runs to 18 residues. V lost 1 base to trimming and J lost 5 bases; unmatched junction nucleotides: 13. The CDR3 here is CASSLVWDRGTVGHEQYF. DNA of the CDR3: TGTGCCAGCAGTTTAGTTTGGGACAGGGGGACCGTAGGCCACGAGCAGTACTTC.

This clonotype showed up just a few times. The junction differs from germline at one of its ends, possibly a read error. CDR3 region: CVTSQSGYEQYF. DNA for the CDR3: TGTGTCACCAGCCAGTCGGGCTACGAGCAGTACTTC. The chain combines TRBV15 with TRBJ2-7, with unresolved D. Germline CDR1 reads LNHNV; CDR2 reads YYDKDF (reference sequence). This CDR3 comprises 12 residues.

The chain couples TRBV6-2 or TRBV6-3 to TRBJ2-7; 13 bases line up with TRBD2. V was pared by 0 bases and J by 2 bases, with 7 bases of the junction left unmatched. CDR1 is MNHEY, CDR2 SVGEGT, per germline. There are 18 residues in the CDR3. The CDR3 sequence: CASSYSRTGLAGTYEQYF. DNA for the CDR3: TGTGCCAGCAGTTACTCGCGAACGGGACTAGCGGGGACCTACGAGCAGTACTTC.

The rearrangement links TRBV7-6 to TRBJ2-5; 10 nucleotides line up with TRBD2. Germline-derived CDR1 and CDR2 are SGHVS and FNYEAQ. This CDR3 region has 16 residues. Germline trimming cut 5 bases from V and 2 bases from J; bases unmatched to any gene: 8. This CDR3 reads CASSPNSGGLQETQYF. The CDR3 region has the DNA TGTGCCAGCAGCCCGAATAGCGGGGGGCTACAAGAGACCCAGTACTTC.

This clonotype was seen a handful of times. This chain uses TRBV27 with TRBJ2-1, with D unresolved. Germline V gene lookup returns CDR1 MNHEY and CDR2 SMNVEV (reference sequence). The CDR3 runs 14 residues. The ends were cut back, 1 base at V and 6 bases at J, with 10 bases in the middle. Here the CDR3 DNA reads TGTGCCAGCAGTTTATTTGCGGACCTCAATGAGCAGTTCTTC. Translation gives CASSLFADLNEQFF.

In its sample, this clonotype was seen many times. The rearrangement uses TRBV7-2 and TRBJ2-7; tentative D call: TRBD1 (5 bases). The V gene's germline CDR1 is SGHTA and CDR2 FQGNSA. Trimming cost V 5 bases and J 6 bases, with 11 bases left between them. The CDR3 has 12 residues. CDR3 nucleotides: TGTGCCAGCAGCCACGACAGACCCGAGCAGTACTTC. Amino acid sequence: CASSHDRPEQYF.

The chain links TRBV20-1 to TRBJ2-5; 12 bases fit TRBD2. Gene TRBJ2-7 matches the end of the DNA better, so the J call may be wrong. The CDR3 totals 15 residues. Per the germline V gene, CDR1 is DFQATT and CDR2 is SNEGSKA (reference sequence). In DNA, the CDR3 is TGCAGTGCTAGAGATCGACTAGCGGGAGTAGGCGAGCAGTACTTC. Translated: CSARDRLAGVGEQYF.

There are a few counts of this clonotype. The V gene is TRBV2, the J gene TRBJ2-1; possibly TRBD2 for D (5 bases). Germline values: CDR1 SNHLY, CDR2 FYNNEI. This CDR3 is 14 amino acids long. V dropped 3 bases and J dropped 3 bases, with 9 bases sitting between them. CDR3: CASSDEGYYNEQFF. The CDR3 region has the DNA TGTGCCAGCAGTGATGAGGGCTACTACAATGAGCAGTTCTTC. Full variable domain (outside the CDR3, taken from reference TRBV2 and TRBJ2-1): EPEVTQTPSHQVTQMGQEVILRCVPISNHLYFYWYRQILGQKVEFLVSFYNNEISEKSEIFDDQFSVERPDGSNFTLKIRSTKLEDSAMYFCASSDEGYYNEQFFGPGTRLTVL.

This rearrangement joins TRBV25-1 to TRBJ2-5; D gene uncertain. Trimming cost V 3 bases and J 3 bases, with 11 bases left between them. The germline gives CDR1 MGHDK, CDR2 SYGVNS. This CDR3 region has 14 residues. CDR3 amino acids: CASSDHGVKETQYF. As DNA, the CDR3 is TGTGCCAGCAGTGACCACGGCGTTAAAGAGACCCAGTACTTC.

This clonotype was seen a handful of times. The V and J genes are TRBV7-2 and TRBJ2-3; D not resolved. This CDR3 comprises 12 residues. CDR1 and CDR2 from the germline V gene are SGHTA and FQGNSA. V lost 5 bases to trimming and J lost 5 bases, with 8 bases between them. The CDR3 reads CASSHSRDTQYF. DNA of the CDR3: TGTGCCAGCAGCCACTCTAGAGATACGCAGTATTTT. The whole variable domain, filled in from reference TRBV7-2 and TRBJ2-3, reads GAGVSQSPSNKVTEKGKDVELRCDPISGHTALYWYRQSLGQGLEFLIYFQGNSAPDKSGLPSDRFSAERTGGSVSTLTIQRTQQEDSAVYLCASSHSRDTQYFGPGTRLTVL.

This clonotype was counted a few times. The rearrangement links TRBV5-1 to TRBJ2-3; D call uncertain. CDR3 size: 12 residues. Trimming pared 6 bases from V and 2 bases from J, leaving 7 bases between. CDR1 is SGHRS and CDR2 is YFSETQ in the germline V gene. CDR3 sequence: CASTANTDTQYF. The CDR3 nucleotides read TGCGCCAGCACAGCAAACACAGATACGCAGTATTTT.

This clonotype was counted ten times or more. At one of its ends the junction is not consistent with the germline gene, which may arise from a read error. The V and J genes are TRBV4-1 and TRBJ2-5; D uncertain. Per germline, CDR1 MGHRA and CDR2 YSYEKL. The CDR3 has 13 residues. The CDR3 DNA follows: TGTGCCAGCAGCCAAGCAATACAAGAGACCCAGTACTTC. It is translated as CASSQAIQETQYF.

This clonotype was detected only a few times. This chain links TRBV4-1 with TRBJ2-7, with 12 bases matching TRBD2. The junction had 11 bases not matched to a gene; V was cut back by 0 bases and J by 2 bases. CDR1 MGHRA and CDR2 YSYEKL come from the germline V gene. The CDR3 runs to 19 residues. The CDR3 sequence: CASSQDPTRRLAGAYEQYF. CDR3 DNA: TGCGCCAGCAGCCAAGATCCCACGAGGAGACTAGCGGGAGCCTACGAGCAGTACTTC.

This clonotype came up a few times. The rearrangement uses TRBV20-1 and TRBJ2-3; 8 positions match TRBD2. CDR1 and CDR2 (germline): DFQATT, SNEGSKA (reference sequence). V trimming: 7 bases; J trimming: 6 bases; junction bases outside the gene matches: 6. The CDR3 length is 12 residues. In nucleotides, the CDR3 is TGCAGTGGGGTAGCGGGGTATGATACGCAGTATTTT. It translates to CSGVAGYDTQYF.

This clonotype was detected only a few times. At one boundary the junction diverges from the germline segment, which might be a read error. The rearrangement links TRBV6-6 to TRBJ2-5; TRBD1 aligns across 8 bases. The length of the CDR3 is 16 residues. Germline loops: CDR1 MNHNY, CDR2 SVGAGI (reference sequence). The CDR3, as DNA: TGTGCCGGCAGCCAGGCGACAGGGGCGGTCGATGAGACCCAGTACTTC. Translation gives CAGSQATGAVDETQYF.

This chain joins TRBV30 and TRBJ1-4; no reliable D call. V lost 3 bases and J 1 base, leaving 9 bases between the germline ends. The CDR3 is made up of 14 amino acids. The germline V gene has CDR1 GTSNPN and CDR2 SVGIG (reference sequence). In DNA form, the CDR3 reads TGTGCCTGGAGCGATCAGAGAACTAATGAAAAACTGTTTTTT. Amino acid sequence: CAWSDQRTNEKLFF.

This clonotype was counted a few times. This chain links TRBV6-2 or TRBV6-3 with TRBJ2-1; a weak D match, TRBD2 (5 bases). Germline loops: CDR1 MNHEY, CDR2 SVGEGT. V lost 6 bases to trimming and J lost 4 bases, with 16 bases between them. The length of the CDR3 is 15 residues. As DNA, the CDR3 is TGTGCCAGCAGCTCCCCTGGCGGGCGGTACAATGAGCAGTTCTTC. This sequence encodes CASSSPGGRYNEQFF.

The chain joins TRBV20-1 to TRBJ2-5; 7 bases map to TRBD1. This CDR3 region has 14 residues. CDR1 is DFQATT, CDR2 SNEGSKA, per germline (reference sequence). The CDR3 DNA follows: TGCAGCGCCTTGGACAGGCTAACACAAGAGACCCAGTACTTC. Protein sequence: CSALDRLTQETQYF.

This clonotype was found once. A much larger clone lies one base from this, so it may be a read error. The chain links TRBV12-3 or TRBV12-4 to TRBJ1-2; TRBD1 might be the D (6 bases). The CDR3 loop spans 13 amino acids. The CDR3 spells CTSSATRGVGYTF. The DNA of the CDR3 is TGTACCAGCAGCGCAACCAGGGGCGTTGGCTACACCTTC.

The chain joins TRBV20-1 to TRBJ1-4; maybe TRBD1 (5 bases). The V end lost 2 bases, the J end lost 4 bases, and 11 bases lay between the germline ends. Per the germline V gene, CDR1 is DFQATT and CDR2 is SNEGSKA (reference sequence). The CDR3 runs 14 residues. Here the CDR3 reads CSARPQDGNEKLFF. DNA of the CDR3: TGCAGTGCTAGACCACAGGATGGTAATGAAAAACTGTTTTTT.

The rearrangement uses TRBV4-1 and TRBJ2-5; no clear D gene. Germline loops: CDR1 MGHRA, CDR2 YSYEKL. V lost 0 bases, J lost 5 bases, and 22 bases lay in between. This CDR3 has 18 amino acids. The CDR3 is CASSQDAGSWDGRETQYF. The CDR3 DNA sequence: TGCGCCAGCAGCCAAGATGCCGGATCTTGGGATGGGCGGGAGACCCAGTACTTC.